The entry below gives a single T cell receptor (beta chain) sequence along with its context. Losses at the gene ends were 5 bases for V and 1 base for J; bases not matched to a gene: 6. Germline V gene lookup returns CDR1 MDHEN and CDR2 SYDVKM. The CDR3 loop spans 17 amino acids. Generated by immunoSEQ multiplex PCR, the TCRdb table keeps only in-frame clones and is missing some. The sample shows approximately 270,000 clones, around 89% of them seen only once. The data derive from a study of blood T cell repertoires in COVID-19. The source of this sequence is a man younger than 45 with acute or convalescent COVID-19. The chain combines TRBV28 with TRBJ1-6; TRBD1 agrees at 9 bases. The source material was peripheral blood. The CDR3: CASSEKDRGSYNSPLHF. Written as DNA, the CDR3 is TGTGCCAGCAGTGAGAAGGACAGGGGATCCTATAATTCACCCCTCCACTTT.